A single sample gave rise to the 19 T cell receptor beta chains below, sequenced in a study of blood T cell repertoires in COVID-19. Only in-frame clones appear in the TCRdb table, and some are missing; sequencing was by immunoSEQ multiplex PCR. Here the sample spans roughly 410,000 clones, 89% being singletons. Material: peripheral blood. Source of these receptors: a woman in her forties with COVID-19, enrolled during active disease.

The CDR3 here is CASSPNRGNTEAFF. The CDR3 DNA reads TGTGCCAGCTCACCTAACAGGGGGAACACTGAAGCTTTCTTT. The rearrangement links TRBV18 to TRBJ1-1; TRBD1 aligns across 7 bases. Germline V gives CDR1 KGHSH, CDR2 LQKENI. The V segment lost 3 bases and the J segment 1 base; nucleotides outside the gene matches: 2. The CDR3 is 14 amino acids.

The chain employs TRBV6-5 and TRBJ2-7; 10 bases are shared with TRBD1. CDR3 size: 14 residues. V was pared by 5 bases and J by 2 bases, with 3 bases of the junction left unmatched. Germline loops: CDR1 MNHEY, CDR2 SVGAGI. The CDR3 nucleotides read TGTGCCAGCAGTCTCGGGACAGGGGCCTACGAGCAGTACTTC. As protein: CASSLGTGAYEQYF.

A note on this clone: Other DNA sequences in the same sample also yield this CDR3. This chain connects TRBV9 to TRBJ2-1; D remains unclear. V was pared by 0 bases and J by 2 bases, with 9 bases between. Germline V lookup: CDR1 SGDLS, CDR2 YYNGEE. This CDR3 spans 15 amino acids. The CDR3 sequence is CASSVDGGPYNEQFF. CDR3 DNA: TGTGCCAGCAGCGTAGATGGCGGCCCCTACAATGAGCAGTTCTTC.

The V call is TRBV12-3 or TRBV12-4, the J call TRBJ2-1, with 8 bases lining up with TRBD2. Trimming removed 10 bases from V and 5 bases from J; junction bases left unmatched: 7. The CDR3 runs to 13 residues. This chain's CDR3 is CATERGPDNEQFF. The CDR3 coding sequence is TGTGCCACCGAGCGGGGGCCGGACAATGAGCAGTTCTTC.

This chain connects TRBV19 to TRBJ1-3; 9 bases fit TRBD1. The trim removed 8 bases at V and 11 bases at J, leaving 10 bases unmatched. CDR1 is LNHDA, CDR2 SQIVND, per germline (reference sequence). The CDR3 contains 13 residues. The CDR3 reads CASGRQGDSAIYF. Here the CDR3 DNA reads TGTGCCAGTGGCAGACAGGGGGACTCCGCCATATATTTT.

Written as DNA, the CDR3 is TGTGCCAGTAGTATGGGAACAGGGAAAGTTACCTATGGCTACACCTTC. Its protein is CASSMGTGKVTYGYTF. The chain couples TRBV19 to TRBJ1-2; tentative D call: TRBD1 (6 bases). The CDR3 runs to 16 residues. CDR1 and CDR2 (germline): LNHDA, SQIVND (reference sequence). Trimming stripped 3 bases from V and 4 bases from J, with 18 bases between. Complete variable domain (other parts from reference TRBV19 and TRBJ1-2): DGGITQSPKYLFRKEGQNVTLSCEQNLNHDAMYWYRQDPGQGLRLIYYSQIVNDFQKGDIAEGYSVSREKKESFPLTVTSAQKNPTAFYLCASSMGTGKVTYGYTFGSGTRLTVV.

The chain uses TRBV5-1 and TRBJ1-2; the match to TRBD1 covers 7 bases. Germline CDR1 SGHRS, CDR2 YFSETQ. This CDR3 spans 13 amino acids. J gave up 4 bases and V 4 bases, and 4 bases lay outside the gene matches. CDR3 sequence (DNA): TGCGCCAGCAGCACGGGACAGAGCTATGGCTACACCTTC. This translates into CASSTGQSYGYTF.

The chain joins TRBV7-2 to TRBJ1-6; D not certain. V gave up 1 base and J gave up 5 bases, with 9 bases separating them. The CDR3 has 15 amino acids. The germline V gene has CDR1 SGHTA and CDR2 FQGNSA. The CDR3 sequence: CASSLGWQNNSPLHF. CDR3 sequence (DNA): TGTGCCAGCAGCTTAGGGTGGCAGAATAATTCACCCCTCCACTTT.

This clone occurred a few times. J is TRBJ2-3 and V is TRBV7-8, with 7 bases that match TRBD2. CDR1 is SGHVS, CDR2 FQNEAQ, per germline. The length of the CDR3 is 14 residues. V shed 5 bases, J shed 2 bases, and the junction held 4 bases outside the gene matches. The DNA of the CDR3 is TGTGCCAGCAGCCTACGGGACTACACAGATACGCAGTATTTT. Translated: CASSLRDYTDTQYF. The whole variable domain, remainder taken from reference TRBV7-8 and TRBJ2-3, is GAGVSQSPRYKVAKRGQDVALRCDPISGHVSLFWYQQALGQGPEFLTYFQNEAQLDKSGLPSDRFFAERPEGSVSTLKIQRTQQEDSAVYLCASSLRDYTDTQYFGPGTRLTVL.

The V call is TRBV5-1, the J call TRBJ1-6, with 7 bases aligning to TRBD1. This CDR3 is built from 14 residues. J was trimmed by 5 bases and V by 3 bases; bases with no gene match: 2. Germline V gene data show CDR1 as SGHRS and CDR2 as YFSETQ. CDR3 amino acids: CASSSGTDNSPLHF. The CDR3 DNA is TGCGCCAGCAGCTCCGGGACAGATAATTCACCCCTCCACTTT.

The CDR3: CASRKGDTPNQPQHF. CDR3 DNA: TGTGCCAGCAGAAAAGGGGACACACCAAATCAGCCCCAGCATTTT. The chain links TRBV5-6 to TRBJ1-5, with D maybe TRBD1 (6 bases). The CDR3 length is 15 residues. V lost 5 bases, J lost 4 bases, and 16 bases lay in between. Germline V lookup: CDR1 SGHDT, CDR2 YYEEEE. Looking up the rest from reference TRBV5-6 and TRBJ1-5 gives the full variable domain: DAGVTQSPTHLIKTRGQQVTLRCSPKSGHDTVSWYQQALGQGPQFIFQYYEEEERQRGNFPDRFSGHQFPNYSSELNVNALLLGDSALYLCASRKGDTPNQPQHFGDGTRLSIL.

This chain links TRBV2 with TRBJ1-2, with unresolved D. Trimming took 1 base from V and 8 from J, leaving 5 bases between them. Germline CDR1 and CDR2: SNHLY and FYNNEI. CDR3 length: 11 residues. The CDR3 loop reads CASSEDSGYTF. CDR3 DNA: TGTGCCAGCAGTGAAGACAGCGGCTACACCTTC.

CDR3 sequence: CASIEGYNTEAFF. The CDR3 DNA follows: TGTGCCAGCATAGAGGGATATAACACTGAAGCTTTCTTT. This chain joins TRBV28 and TRBJ1-1, with D hard to call. The V end was cut by 7 bases, the J end by 2 bases, with 11 bases between. Germline V gene lookup returns CDR1 MDHEN and CDR2 SYDVKM. The CDR3 spans 13 residues.

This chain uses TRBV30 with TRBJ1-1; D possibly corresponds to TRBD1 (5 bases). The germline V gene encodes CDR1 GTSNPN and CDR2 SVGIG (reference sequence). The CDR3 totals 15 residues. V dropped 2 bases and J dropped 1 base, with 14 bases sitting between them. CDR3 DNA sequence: TGTGCCTGGAGTATCCTACGGGGGGAGAACACTGAAGCTTTCTTT. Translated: CAWSILRGENTEAFF.

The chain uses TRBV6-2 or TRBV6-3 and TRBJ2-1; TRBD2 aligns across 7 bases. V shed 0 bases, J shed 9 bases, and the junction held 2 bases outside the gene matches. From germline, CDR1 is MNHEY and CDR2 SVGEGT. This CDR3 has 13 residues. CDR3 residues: CASSYSSGGEQFF. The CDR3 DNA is TGTGCCAGCAGTTACTCGTCGGGGGGTGAGCAGTTCTTC.

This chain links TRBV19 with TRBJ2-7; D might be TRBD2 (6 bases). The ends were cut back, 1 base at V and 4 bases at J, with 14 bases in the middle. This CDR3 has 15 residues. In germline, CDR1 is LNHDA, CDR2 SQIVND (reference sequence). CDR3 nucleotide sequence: TGTGCCAGTAGTATAGGGGGGGTGGGCGTTTACGAGCAGTACTTC. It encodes CASSIGGVGVYEQYF. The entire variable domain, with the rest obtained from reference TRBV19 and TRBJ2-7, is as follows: DGGITQSPKYLFRKEGQNVTLSCEQNLNHDAMYWYRQDPGQGLRLIYYSQIVNDFQKGDIAEGYSVSREKKESFPLTVTSAQKNPTAFYLCASSIGGVGVYEQYFGPGTRLTVT.

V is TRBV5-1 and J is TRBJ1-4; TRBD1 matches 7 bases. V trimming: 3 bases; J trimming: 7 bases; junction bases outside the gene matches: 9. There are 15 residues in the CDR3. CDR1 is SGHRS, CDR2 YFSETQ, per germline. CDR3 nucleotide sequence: TGCGCCAGCAGCTCGGAGACAGGGAGGACTGAAAAACTGTTTTTT. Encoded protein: CASSSETGRTEKLFF.

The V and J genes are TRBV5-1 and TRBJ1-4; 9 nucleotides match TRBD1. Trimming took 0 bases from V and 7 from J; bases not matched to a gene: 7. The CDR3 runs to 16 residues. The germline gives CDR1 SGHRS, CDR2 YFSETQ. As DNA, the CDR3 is TGCGCCAGCAGCTTGGAACCAGGGACAGGGTTTGAAAAACTGTTTTTT. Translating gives CASSLEPGTGFEKLFF. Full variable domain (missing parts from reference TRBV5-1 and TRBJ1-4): KAGVTQTPRYLIKTRGQQVTLSCSPISGHRSVSWYQQTPGQGLQFLFEYFSETQRNKGNFPGRFSGRQFSNSRSEMNVSTLELGDSALYLCASSLEPGTGFEKLFFGSGTQLSVL.

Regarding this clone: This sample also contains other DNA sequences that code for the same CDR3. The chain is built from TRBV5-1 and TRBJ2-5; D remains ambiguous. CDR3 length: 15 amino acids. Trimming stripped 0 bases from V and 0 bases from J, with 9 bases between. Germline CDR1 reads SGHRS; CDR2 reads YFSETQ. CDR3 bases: TGCGCCAGCAGCTTGGTAGGCACTAACCAAGAGACCCAGTACTTC. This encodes CASSLVGTNQETQYF.